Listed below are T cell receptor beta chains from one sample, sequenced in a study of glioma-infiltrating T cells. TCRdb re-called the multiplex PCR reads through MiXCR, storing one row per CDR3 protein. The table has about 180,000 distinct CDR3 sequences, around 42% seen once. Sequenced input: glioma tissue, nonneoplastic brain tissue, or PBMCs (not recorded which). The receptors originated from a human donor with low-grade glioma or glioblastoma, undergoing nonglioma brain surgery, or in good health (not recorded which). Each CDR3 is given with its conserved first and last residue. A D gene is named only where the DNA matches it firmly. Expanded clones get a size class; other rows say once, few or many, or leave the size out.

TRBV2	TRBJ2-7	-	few	CASSPTRTLEQYF	TGTGCCAGCAGTCCTACCAGGACTCTGGAGCAGTACTTC
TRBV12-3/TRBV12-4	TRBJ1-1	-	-	CASIRLGTEAFF	TGTGCCAGCATCCGCCTCGGCACTGAAGCTTTCTTT
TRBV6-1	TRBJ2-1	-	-	CASSPKSSSYNEQFF	TGTGCCAGCAGCCCGAAGTCCAGCTCCTACAATGAGCAGTTCTTC
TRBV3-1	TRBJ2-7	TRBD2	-	CASSQEPSGSVPYEQYF	TGTGCCAGCAGCCAAGAGCCTAGCGGGAGCGTCCCCTACGAGCAGTACTTC
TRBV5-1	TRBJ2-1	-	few	CASSYQADNEQFF	TGCGCCAGCAGCTACCAGGCGGACAATGAGCAGTTCTTC
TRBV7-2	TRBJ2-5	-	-	CASSLGSYGGETKYF	TGTGCCAGCAGCTTGGGGTCCTATGGTGGGGAGACCAAGTACTTC
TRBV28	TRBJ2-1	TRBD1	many	CASSLPGQVNQQFF	TGTGCCAGCAGTTTACCAGGACAGGTTAATCAGCAGTTCTTC
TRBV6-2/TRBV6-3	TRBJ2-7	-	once	CASSALGRYEQYF	TGTGCCAGCAGCGCCCTTGGGAGGTACGAGCAGTACTTC
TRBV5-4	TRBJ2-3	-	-	CAIRVITDTQYF	TGTGCCATCAGGGTTATCACAGATACGCAGTATTTT
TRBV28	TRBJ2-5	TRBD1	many	CASSPGQGASETQYF	TGTGCCAGCAGCCCGGGACAGGGGGCCAGTGAGACCCAGTACTTC
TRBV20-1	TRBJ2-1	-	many	CSAGQYNEQFF	TGCAGTGCCGGACAGTACAATGAGCAGTTCTTC
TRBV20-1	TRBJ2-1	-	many	CSAGTDSYNEQFF	TGCAGTGCCGGGACGGATTCCTACAATGAGCAGTTCTTC
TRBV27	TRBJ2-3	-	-	CASSASLSSTDTQYF	TGTGCCAGCAGTGCCTCTTTGAGTTCCACAGATACGCAGTATTTT
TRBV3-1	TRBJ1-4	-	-	CARSQNSGEKLFF	TGTGCCAGAAGCCAAAATTCCGGGGAGAAACTGTTTTTT
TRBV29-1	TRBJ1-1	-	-	CSVEMAYSNTQAFF	TGCAGCGTTGAAATGGCCTATTCGAACACTCAAGCTTTCTTT
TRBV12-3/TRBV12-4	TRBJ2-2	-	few	CASSADWNGELFF	TGTGCCAGCAGCGCGGACTGGAACGGGGAGCTGTTTTTT
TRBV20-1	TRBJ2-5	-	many	CSRQKQETQYF	TGCAGTCGACAGAAACAAGAGACCCAGTACTTC
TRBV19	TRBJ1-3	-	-	CASREGSSGNTIYF	TGTGCCAGTAGAGAAGGGAGCTCTGGAAACACCATATATTTT
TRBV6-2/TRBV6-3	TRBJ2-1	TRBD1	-	CASSYSMPGGNEQLF	TGTGCCAGCAGTTACTCGATGCCAGGGGGCAATGAGCAGTTATTC
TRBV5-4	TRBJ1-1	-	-	CASSPTENTKAFF	TGTGCCAGCAGCCCAACTGAGAACACTAAGGCTTTCTTT
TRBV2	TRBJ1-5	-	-	CARTINSNKPQHF	TGTGCCAGAACGATCAATAGCAATAAGCCCCAGCATTTT
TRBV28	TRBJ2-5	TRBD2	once	CASSLFTSGREETKYF	TGTGCCAGCAGTTTATTTACTAGCGGGAGGGAAGAGACCAAGTACTTC
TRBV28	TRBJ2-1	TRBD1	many	CASSFKGQYYNEQFF	TGTGCCAGCAGTTTTAAGGGACAGTACTACAATGAGCAGTTCTTC
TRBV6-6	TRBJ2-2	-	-	CAGSAIRGGLELFF	TGTGCCGGCAGCGCGATTAGGGGGGGGCTGGAGCTGTTTTTT
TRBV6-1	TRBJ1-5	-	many	CASSQFDNQPQHF	TGTGCCAGCAGTCAGTTCGACAATCAGCCCCAGCATTTT
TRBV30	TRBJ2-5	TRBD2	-	CAWSSSGRRKTKYF	TGTGCCTGGAGTAGTAGCGGGAGGAGAAAGACCAAGTACTTC
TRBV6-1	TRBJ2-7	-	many	CASSQGPSGSYEQYF	TGTGCCAGCAGCCAGGGGCCTAGCGGCTCCTACGAGCAGTACTTC
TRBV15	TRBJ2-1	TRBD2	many	CATTTGLAGRNEQFF	TGTGCCACCACCACCGGACTAGCGGGAAGGAATGAGCAGTTCTTC
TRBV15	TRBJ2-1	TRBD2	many	CATSMGTRSHEQFF	TGTGCCACCAGCATGGGGACTAGGAGTCATGAGCAGTTCTTC
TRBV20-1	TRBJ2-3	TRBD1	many	CSARDRDPHYSTDTQYF	TGCAGTGCCAGGGACAGAGACCCGCATTATAGCACAGATACGCAGTATTTT
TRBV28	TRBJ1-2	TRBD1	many	CASRKTGEDYGYTF	TGTGCCAGCAGAAAGACAGGGGAAGACTATGGCTACACCTTC
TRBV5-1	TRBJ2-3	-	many	CASSLERGTDTQYF	TGTGCCAGCAGCTTGGAACGGGGCACAGATACGCAGTATTTT
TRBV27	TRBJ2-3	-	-	CASSLSPQGGKAQYF	TGTGCCAGCAGTTTATCCCCCCAGGGAGGTAAGGCGCAGTATTTT
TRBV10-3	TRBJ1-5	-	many	CAISDSNQPQHF	TGTGCCATCAGTGACAGCAATCAGCCCCAGCATTTT
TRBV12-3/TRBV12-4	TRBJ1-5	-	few	CASSLARADYSNQPQHF	TGTGCCAGCAGTTTAGCGCGGGCCGATTATAGCAATCAGCCCCAGCATTTT
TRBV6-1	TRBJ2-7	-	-	CASRRKTNYEQYF	TGTGCCAGCAGGAGAAAGACTAACTACGAGCAGTACTTC
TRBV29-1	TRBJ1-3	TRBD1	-	CSVGTGGGNTIYF	TGCAGCGTTGGGACAGGGGGTGGAAACACCATATATTTT
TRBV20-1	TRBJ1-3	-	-	CSASPTGGNTIYF	TGCAGTGCTAGTCCGACTGGCGGAAACACCATATATTTT
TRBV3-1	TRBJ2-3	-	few	CASSQGAGHTDTQYF	TGTGCCAGCAGCCAAGGTGCTGGTCACACAGATACGCAGTATTTT
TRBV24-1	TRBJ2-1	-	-	CATCDFGPSSYNEQFF	TGTGCCACCTGTGATTTTGGACCGAGCTCCTACAATGAGCAGTTCTTC
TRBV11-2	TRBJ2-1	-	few	CASSYRGEQFF	TGTGCCAGCAGCTATCGCGGGGAGCAGTTCTTC
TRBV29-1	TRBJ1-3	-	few	CSVEDLEISGNTIYF	TGCAGCGTTGAAGATCTAGAGATCTCTGGAAACACCATATATTTT
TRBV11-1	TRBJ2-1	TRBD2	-	CASSLGLAGRYNEQFF	TGTGCCAGCAGCTTAGGCCTAGCGGGGAGATACAATGAGCAGTTCTTC
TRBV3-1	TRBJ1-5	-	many	CASSQDMTVNQPQHF	TGTGCCAGCAGCCAAGATATGACAGTCAATCAGCCCCAGCATTTT
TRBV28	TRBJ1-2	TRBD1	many	CASSPLGQGNYGYTF	TGTGCCAGCAGTCCTCTCGGACAGGGCAACTATGGCTACACCTTC
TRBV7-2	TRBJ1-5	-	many	CASSFHQTSNQPQHF	TGTGCCAGCAGCTTCCACCAGACTAGCAATCAGCCCCAGCATTTT
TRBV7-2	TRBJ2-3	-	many	CASSQSVGSTDTQYF	TGTGCCAGCAGCCAAAGTGTCGGGAGCACAGATACGCAGTATTTT
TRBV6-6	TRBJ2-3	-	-	CASSYASQGSGTDTQYF	TGTGCCAGCAGTTACGCATCTCAGGGTTCGGGTACAGATACGCAGTATTTT
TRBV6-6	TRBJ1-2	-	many	CASSYKGSGYTF	TGTGCCAGCAGTTACAAGGGAAGTGGCTACACCTTC
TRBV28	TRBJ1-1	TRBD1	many	CASRPQGDPNTEAFF	TGTGCCAGCAGACCACAGGGGGACCCGAACACTGAAGCTTTCTTT
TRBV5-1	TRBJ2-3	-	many	CASSLEVATDTQYF	TGCGCCAGCAGCTTGGAAGTGGCCACAGATACGCAGTATTTT
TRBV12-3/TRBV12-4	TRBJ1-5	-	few	CASSLSRGSNQPQHF	TGTGCCAGCAGTTTATCCAGGGGTAGCAATCAGCCCCAGCATTTT
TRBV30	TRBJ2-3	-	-	CARGLADTQYF	TGTGCCAGGGGGTTAGCAGATACGCAGTATTTT